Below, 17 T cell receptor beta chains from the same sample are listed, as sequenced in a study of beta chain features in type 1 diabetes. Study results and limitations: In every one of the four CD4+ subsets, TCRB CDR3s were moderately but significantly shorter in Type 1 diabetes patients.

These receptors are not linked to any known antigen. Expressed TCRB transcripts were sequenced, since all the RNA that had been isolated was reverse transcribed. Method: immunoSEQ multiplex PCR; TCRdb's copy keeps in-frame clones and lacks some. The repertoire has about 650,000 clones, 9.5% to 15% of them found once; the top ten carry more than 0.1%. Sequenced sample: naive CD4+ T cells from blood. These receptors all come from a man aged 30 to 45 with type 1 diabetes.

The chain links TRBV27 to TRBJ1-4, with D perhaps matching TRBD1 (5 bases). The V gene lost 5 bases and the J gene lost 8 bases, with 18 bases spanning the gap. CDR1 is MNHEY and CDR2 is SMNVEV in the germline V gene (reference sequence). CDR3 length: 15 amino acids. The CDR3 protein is CASSILRGGKEKLFF. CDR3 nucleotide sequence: TGTGCCAGCAGTATCTTACGGGGGGGAAAGGAAAAACTGTTTTTT.

In DNA, the CDR3 is TGCAGCGTTAACCGACATACTCCGTTGGGGGGCTACACCTTC. Amino acids: CSVNRHTPLGGYTF. The chain combines TRBV29-1 with TRBJ1-2; D is undetermined. CDR3 size: 14 residues. Per the germline V gene, CDR1 is SQVTM and CDR2 is ANQGSEA. Trimming cost V 5 bases and J 8 bases, with 21 bases left between them.

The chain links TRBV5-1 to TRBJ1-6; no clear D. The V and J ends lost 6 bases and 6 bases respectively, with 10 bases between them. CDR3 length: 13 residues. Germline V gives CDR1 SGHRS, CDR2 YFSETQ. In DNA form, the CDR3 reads TGCGCCAGCACAGAAGCGTTTAATTCACCCCTCCACTTT. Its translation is CASTEAFNSPLHF.

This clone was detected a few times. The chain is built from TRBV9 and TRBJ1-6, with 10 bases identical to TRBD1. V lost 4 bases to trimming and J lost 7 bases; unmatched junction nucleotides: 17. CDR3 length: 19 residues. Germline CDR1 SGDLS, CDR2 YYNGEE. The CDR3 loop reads CASSPQLNSGTGVNSPLHF. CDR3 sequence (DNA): TGTGCCAGCAGCCCCCAACTTAATTCCGGGACAGGGGTGAATTCACCCCTCCACTTT.

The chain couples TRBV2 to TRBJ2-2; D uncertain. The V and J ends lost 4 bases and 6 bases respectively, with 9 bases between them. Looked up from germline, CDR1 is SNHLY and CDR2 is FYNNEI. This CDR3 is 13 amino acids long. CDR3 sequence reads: CASSAGRAGELFF. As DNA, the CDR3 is TGTGCCAGCAGTGCCGGAAGGGCCGGGGAGCTGTTTTTT. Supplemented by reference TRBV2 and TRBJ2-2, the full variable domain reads EPEVTQTPSHQVTQMGQEVILRCVPISNHLYFYWYRQILGQKVEFLVSFYNNEISEKSEIFDDQFSVERPDGSNFTLKIRSTKLEDSAMYFCASSAGRAGELFFGEGSRLTVL.

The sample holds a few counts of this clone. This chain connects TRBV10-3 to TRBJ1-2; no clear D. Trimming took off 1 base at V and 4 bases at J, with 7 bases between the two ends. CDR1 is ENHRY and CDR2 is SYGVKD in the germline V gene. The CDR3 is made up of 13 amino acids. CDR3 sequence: CAISEYRGYGYTF. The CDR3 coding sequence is TGTGCCATCAGTGAGTACCGGGGCTATGGCTACACCTTC.

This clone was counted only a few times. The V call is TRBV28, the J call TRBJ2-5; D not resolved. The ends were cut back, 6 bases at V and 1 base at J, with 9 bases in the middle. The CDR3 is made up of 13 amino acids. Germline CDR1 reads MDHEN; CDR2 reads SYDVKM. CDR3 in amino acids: CASRPPGQETQYF. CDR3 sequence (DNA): TGTGCCAGCAGACCGCCCGGCCAAGAGACCCAGTACTTC.

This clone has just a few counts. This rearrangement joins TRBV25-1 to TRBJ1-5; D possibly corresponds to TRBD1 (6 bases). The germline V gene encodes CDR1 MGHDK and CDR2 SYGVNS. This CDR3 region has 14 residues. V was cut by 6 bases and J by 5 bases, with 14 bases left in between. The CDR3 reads CASSQGGVDQPQHF. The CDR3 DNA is TGTGCCAGCAGCCAAGGGGGGGTGGATCAGCCCCAGCATTTT.

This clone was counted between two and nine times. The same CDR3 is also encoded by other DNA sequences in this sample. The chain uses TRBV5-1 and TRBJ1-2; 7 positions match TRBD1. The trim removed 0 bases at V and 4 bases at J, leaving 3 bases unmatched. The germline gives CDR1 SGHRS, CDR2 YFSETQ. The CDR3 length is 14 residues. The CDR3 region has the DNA TGCGCCAGCAGCTTGGGACAGGGAAGCTATGGCTACACCTTC. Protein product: CASSLGQGSYGYTF.

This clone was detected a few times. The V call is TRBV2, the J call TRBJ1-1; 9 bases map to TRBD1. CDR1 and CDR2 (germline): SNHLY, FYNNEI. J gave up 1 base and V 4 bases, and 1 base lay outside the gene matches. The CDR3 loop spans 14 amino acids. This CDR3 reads CASSGQGENTEAFF. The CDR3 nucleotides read TGTGCCAGCAGTGGACAGGGGGAGAACACTGAAGCTTTCTTT.

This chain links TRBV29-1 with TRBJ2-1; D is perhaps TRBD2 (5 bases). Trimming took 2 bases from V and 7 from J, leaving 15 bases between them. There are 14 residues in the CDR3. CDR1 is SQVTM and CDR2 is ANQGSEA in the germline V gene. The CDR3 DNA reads TGCAGCGTTGAAAACGGCGGGCTAGGGAATGAGCAGTTCTTC. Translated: CSVENGGLGNEQFF.

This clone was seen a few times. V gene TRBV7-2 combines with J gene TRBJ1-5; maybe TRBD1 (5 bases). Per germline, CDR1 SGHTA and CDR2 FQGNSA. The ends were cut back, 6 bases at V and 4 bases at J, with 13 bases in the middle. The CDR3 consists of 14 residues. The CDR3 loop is CASSPGTSNQPQHF. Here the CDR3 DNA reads TGTGCCAGCAGTCCCGGGACCTCGAATCAGCCCCAGCATTTT.

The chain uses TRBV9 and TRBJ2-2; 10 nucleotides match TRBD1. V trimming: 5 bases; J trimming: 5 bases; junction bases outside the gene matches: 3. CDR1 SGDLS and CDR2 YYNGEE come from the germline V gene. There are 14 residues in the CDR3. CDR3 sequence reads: CASRGTGDTGELFF. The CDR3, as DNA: TGTGCCAGCAGGGGGACAGGGGATACCGGGGAGCTGTTTTTT.

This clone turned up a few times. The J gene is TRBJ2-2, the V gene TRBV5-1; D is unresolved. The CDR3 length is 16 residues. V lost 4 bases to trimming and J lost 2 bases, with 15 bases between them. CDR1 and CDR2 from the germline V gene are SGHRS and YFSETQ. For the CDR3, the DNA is TGCGCCAGCAGCGTAGCCCAAACCTTTAACACCGGGGAGCTGTTTTTT. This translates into CASSVAQTFNTGELFF.

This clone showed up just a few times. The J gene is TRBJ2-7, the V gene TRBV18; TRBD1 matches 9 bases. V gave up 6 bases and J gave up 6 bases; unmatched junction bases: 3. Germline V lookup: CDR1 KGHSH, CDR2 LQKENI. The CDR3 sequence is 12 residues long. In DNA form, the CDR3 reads TGTGCCAGCTCCGCGGACAGGGGCGAGCAGTACTTC. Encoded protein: CASSADRGEQYF.

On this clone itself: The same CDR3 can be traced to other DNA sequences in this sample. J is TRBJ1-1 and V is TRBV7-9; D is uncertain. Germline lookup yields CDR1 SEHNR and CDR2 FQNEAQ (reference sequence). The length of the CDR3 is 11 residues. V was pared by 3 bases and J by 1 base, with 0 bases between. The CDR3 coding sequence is TGTGCCAGCAGCTTGAACACTGAAGCTTTCTTT. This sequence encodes CASSLNTEAFF.

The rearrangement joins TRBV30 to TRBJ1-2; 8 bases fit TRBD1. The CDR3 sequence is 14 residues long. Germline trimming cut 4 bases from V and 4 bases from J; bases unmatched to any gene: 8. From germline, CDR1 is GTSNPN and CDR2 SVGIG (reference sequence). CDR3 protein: CAWNLQGATYGYTF. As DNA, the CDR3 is TGTGCCTGGAACTTGCAGGGGGCGACCTATGGCTACACCTTC.